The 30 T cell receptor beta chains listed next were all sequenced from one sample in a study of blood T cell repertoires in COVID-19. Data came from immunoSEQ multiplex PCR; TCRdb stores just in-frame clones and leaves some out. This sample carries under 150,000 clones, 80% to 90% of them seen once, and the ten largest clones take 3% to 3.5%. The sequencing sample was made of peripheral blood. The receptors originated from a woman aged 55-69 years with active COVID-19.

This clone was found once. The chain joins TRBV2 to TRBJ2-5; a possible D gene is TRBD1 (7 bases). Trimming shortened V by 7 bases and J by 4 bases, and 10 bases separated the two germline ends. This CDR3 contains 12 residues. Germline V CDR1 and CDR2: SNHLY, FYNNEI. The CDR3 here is CASNRGGETQYF. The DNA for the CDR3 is TGTGCCAGCAACAGGGGAGGAGAGACCCAGTACTTC. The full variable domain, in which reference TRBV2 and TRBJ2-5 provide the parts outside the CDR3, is EPEVTQTPSHQVTQMGQEVILRCVPISNHLYFYWYRQILGQKVEFLVSFYNNEISEKSEIFDDQFSVERPDGSNFTLKIRSTKLEDSAMYFCASNRGGETQYFGPGTRLLVL.

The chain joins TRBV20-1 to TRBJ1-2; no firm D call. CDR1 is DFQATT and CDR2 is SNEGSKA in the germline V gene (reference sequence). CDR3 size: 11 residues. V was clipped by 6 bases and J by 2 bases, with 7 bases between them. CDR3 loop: CSATENYGYTF. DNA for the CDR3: TGCAGTGCCACCGAGAACTATGGCTACACCTTC.

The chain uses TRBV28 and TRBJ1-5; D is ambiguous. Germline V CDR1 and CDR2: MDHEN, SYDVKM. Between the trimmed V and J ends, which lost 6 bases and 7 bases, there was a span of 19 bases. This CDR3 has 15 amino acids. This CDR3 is CASRIGWTSGQPQHF. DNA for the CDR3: TGTGCCAGCAGGATAGGGTGGACCAGCGGACAGCCCCAGCATTTT.

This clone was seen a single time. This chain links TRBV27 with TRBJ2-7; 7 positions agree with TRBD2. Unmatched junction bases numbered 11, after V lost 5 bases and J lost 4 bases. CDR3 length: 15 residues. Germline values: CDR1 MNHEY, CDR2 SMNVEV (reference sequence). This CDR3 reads CASSPRLATGYEQYF. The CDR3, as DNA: TGTGCCAGCAGTCCGAGACTAGCTACTGGGTACGAGCAGTACTTC.

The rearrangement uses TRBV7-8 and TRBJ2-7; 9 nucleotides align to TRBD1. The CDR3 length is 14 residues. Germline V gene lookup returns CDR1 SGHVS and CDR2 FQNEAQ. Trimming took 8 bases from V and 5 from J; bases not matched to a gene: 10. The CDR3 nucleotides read TGTGCCAGCGCAACGGACAGGGGAGCCCACGAGCAGTACTTC. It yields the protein CASATDRGAHEQYF.

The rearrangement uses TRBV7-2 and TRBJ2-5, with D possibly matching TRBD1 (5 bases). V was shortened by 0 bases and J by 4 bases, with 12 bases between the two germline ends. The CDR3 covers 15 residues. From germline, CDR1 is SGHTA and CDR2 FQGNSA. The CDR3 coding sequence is TGTGCCAGCAGCTTAGCCCAGATTAGGGGAGAGACCCAGTACTTC. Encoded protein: CASSLAQIRGETQYF.

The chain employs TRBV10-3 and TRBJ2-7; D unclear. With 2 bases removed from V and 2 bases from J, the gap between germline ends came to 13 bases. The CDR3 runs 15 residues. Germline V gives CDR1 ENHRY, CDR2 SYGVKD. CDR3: CAISERVSGAYEQYF. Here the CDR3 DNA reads TGTGCCATCAGTGAGCGGGTTTCTGGTGCCTACGAGCAGTACTTC.

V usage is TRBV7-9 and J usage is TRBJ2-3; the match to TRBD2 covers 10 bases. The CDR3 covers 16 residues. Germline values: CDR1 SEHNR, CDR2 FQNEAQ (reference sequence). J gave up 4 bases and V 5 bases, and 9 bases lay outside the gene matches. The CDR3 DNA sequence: TGTGCCAGCAGCCGAGTGCCTAGCGGGAGTGCAGATACGCAGTATTTT. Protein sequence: CASSRVPSGSADTQYF.

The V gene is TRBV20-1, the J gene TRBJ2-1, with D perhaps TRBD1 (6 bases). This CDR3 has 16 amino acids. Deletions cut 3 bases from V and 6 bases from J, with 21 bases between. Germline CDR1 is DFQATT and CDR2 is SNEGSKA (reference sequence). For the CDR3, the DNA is TGCAGTGCTAGTCCAAGTAGGGGACACCGAGGCAATGAGCAGTTCTTC. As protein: CSASPSRGHRGNEQFF.

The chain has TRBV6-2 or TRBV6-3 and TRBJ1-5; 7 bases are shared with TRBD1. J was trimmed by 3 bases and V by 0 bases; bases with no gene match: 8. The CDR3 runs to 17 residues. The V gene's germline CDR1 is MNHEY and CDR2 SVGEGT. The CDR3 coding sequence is TGTGCCAGCAGTTACTCAAAAGAGGACAGGAACAATCAGCCCCAGCATTTT. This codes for CASSYSKEDRNNQPQHF.

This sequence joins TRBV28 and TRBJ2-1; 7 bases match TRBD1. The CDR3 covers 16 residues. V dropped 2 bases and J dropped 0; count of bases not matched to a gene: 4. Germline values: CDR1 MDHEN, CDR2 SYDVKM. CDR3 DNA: TGTGCCAGCAGTTTAGGGGACAGTGTCTCCTACAATGAGCAGTTCTTC. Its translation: CASSLGDSVSYNEQFF.

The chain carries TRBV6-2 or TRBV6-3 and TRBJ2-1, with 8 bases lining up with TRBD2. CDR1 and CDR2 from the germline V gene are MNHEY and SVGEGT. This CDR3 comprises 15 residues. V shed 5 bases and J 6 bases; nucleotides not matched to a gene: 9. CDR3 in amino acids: CASSVPAGVGNEQFF. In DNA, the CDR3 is TGTGCCAGCAGTGTCCCAGCGGGGGTGGGCAATGAGCAGTTCTTC.

CDR3 loop: CASSPIKNTEAFF. DNA of the CDR3: TGTGCCAGCTCACCTATTAAGAACACTGAAGCTTTCTTT. The V and J genes are TRBV18 and TRBJ1-1; no firm D call. Germline lookup yields CDR1 KGHSH and CDR2 LQKENI. V was clipped by 3 bases and J by 1 base, with 6 bases between them. This CDR3 comprises 13 residues. Filled out from reference TRBV18 and TRBJ1-1, the complete variable domain reads NAGVMQNPRHLVRRRGQEARLRCSPMKGHSHVYWYRQLPEEGLKFMVYLQKENIIDESGMPKERFSAEFPKEGPSILRIQQVVRGDSAAYFCASSPIKNTEAFFGQGTRLTVV.

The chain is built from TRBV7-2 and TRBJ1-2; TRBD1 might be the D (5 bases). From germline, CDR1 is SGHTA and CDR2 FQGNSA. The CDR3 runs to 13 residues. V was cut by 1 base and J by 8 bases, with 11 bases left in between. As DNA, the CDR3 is TGTGCCAGCAGCTTAGGGGGCGCAATGGGCTACACCTTC. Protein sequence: CASSLGGAMGYTF.

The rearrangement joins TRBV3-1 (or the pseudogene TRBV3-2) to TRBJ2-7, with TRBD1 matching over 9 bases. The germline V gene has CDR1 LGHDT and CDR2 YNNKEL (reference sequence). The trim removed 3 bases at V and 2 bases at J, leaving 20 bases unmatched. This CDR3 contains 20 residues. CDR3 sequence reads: CASSQIQGASGGKNPYEQYF. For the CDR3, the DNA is TGTGCCAGCAGCCAGATACAGGGGGCCTCTGGGGGAAAAAACCCCTACGAGCAGTACTTC.

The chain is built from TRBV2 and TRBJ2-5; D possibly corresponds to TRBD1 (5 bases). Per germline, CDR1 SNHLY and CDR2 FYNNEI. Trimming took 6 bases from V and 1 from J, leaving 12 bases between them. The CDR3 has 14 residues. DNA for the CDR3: TGTGCCAGCAGACCAGGGTGGTTCCAAGAGACCCAGTACTTC. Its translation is CASRPGWFQETQYF.

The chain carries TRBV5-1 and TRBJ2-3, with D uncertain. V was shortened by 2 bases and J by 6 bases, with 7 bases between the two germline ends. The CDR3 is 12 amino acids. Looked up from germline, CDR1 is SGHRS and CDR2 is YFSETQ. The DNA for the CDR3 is TGCGCCAGCAGCTTACGTAGCGATACGCAGTATTTT. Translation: CASSLRSDTQYF.

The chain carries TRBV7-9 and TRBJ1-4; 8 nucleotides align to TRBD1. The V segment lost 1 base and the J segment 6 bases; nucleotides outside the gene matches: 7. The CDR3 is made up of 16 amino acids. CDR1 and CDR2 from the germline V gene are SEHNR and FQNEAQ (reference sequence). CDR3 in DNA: TGTGCCAGCAGCTTAGGAAGACAGGGGAGTTATGAAAAACTGTTTTTT. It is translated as CASSLGRQGSYEKLFF.

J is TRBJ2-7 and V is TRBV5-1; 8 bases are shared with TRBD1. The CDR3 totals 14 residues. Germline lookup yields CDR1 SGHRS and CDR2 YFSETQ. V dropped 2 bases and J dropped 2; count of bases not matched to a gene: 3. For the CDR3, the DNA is TGCGCCAGCAGCTTCGTACAGGGGGCCTACGAGCAGTACTTC. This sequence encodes CASSFVQGAYEQYF.

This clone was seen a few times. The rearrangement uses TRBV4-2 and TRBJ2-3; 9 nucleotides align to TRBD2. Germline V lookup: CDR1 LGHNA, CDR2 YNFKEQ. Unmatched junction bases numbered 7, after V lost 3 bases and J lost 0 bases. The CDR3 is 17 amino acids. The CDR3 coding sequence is TGTGCCAGCAGCCAGCTCTCTAGCGGGACTAGCACAGATACGCAGTATTTT. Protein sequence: CASSQLSSGTSTDTQYF.

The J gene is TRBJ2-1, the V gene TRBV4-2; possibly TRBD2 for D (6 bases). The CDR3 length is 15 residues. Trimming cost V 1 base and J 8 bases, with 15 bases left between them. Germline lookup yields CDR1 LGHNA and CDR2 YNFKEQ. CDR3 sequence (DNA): TGTGCCAGCAGCCAAGTGGCTAGCGTGGACGATGAGCAGTTCTTC. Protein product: CASSQVASVDDEQFF.

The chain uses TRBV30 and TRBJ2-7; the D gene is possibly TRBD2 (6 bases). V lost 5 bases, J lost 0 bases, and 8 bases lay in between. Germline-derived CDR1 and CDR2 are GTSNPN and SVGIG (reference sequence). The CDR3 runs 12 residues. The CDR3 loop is CAWGGSSYEQYF. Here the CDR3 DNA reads TGTGCCTGGGGGGGGAGCTCCTACGAGCAGTACTTC.

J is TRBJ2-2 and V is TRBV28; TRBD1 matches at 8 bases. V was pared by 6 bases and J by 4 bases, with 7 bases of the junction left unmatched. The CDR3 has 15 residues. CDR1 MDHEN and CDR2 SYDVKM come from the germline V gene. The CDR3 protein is CASSYQQGGTGELFF. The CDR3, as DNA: TGTGCCAGCAGCTACCAACAGGGGGGCACCGGGGAGCTGTTTTTT.

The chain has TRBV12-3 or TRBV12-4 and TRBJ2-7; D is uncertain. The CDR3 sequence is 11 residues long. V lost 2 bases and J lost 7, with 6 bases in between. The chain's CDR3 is CASSLLAEQYF. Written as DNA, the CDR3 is TGTGCCAGCAGTTTATTGGCTGAGCAGTACTTC.

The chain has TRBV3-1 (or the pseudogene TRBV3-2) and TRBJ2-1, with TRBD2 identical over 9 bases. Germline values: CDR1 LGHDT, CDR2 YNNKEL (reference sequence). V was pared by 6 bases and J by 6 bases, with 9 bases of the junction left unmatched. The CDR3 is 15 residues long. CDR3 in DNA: TGTGCCAGCAGTCATTATAGCGGGAGTCCCAATGAGCAGTTCTTC. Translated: CASSHYSGSPNEQFF.

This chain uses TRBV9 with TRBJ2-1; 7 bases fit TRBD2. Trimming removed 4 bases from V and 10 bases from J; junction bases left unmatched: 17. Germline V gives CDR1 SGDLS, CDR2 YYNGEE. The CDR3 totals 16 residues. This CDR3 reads CASSSGTAVDFGEQFF. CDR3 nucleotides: TGTGCCAGCAGCAGCGGGACTGCGGTGGATTTCGGGGAGCAGTTCTTC. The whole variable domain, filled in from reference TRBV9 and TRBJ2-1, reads DSGVTQTPKHLITATGQRVTLRCSPRSGDLSVYWYQQSLDQGLQFLIQYYNGEERAKGNILERFSAQQFPDLHSELNLSSLELGDSALYFCASSSGTAVDFGEQFFGPGTRLTVL.

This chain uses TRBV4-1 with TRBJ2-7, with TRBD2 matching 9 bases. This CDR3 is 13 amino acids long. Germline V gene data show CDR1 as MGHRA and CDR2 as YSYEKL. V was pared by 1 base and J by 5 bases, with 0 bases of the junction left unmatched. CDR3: CASSQGTSDEQYF. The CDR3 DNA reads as TGCGCCAGCAGCCAAGGGACTAGCGACGAGCAGTACTTC.

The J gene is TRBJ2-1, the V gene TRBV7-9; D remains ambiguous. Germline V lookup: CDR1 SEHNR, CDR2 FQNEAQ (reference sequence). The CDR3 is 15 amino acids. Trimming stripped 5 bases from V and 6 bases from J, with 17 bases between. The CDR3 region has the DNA TGTGCCAGCAGCCCAGACTCCCTCCGATCCAATGAGCAGTTCTTC. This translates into CASSPDSLRSNEQFF. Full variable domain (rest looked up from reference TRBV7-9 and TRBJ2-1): DTGVSQNPRHKITKRGQNVTFRCDPISEHNRLYWYRQTLGQGPEFLTYFQNEAQLEKSRLLSDRFSAERPKGSFSTLEIQRTEQGDSAMYLCASSPDSLRSNEQFFGPGTRLTVL.

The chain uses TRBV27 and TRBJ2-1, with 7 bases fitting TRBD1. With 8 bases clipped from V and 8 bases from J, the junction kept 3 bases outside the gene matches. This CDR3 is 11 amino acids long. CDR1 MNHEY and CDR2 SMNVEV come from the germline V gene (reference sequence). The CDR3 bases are TGTGCCAGCGCCAGGGGGTATGAGCAGTTCTTC. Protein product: CASARGYEQFF.

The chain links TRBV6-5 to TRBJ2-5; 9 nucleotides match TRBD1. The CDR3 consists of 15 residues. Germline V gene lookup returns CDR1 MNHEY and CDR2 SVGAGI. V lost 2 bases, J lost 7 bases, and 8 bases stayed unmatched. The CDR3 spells CASSYGRGQGGTQYF. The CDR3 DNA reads TGTGCCAGCAGTTACGGCCGGGGACAGGGAGGGACCCAGTACTTC.